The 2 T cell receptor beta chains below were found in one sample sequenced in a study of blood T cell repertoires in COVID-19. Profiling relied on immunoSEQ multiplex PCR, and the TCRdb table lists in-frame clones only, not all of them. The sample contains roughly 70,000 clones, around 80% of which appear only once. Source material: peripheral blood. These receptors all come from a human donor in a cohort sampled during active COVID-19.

The CDR3 region has the DNA TGCAGCGTTCCCGGCAGGGAATCCGGCTACACCTTC. As protein: CSVPGRESGYTF. The chain is built from TRBV29-1 and TRBJ1-2, with D maybe TRBD1 (5 bases). This CDR3 is 12 amino acids long. With 5 bases removed from V and 8 bases from J, the gap between germline ends came to 15 bases. In germline, CDR1 is SQVTM, CDR2 ANQGSEA.

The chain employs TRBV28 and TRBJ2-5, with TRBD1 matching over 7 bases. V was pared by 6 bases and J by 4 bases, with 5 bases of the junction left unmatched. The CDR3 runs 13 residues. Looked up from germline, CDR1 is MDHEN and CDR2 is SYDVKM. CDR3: CASRMTGLETQYF. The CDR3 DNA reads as TGTGCCAGCAGAATGACAGGGTTAGAGACCCAGTACTTC.